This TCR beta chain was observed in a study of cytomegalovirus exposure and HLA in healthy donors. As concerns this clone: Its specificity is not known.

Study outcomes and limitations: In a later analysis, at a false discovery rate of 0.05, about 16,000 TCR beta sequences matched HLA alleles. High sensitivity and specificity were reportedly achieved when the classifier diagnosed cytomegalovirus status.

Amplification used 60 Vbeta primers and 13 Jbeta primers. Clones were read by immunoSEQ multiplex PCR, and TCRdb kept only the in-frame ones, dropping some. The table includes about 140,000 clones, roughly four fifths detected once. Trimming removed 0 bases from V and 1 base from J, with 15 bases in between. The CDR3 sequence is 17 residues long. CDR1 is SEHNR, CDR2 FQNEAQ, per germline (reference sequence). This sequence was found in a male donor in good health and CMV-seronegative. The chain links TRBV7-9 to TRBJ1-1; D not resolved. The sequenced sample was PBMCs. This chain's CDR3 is CASSLAIGSLTNTEAFF. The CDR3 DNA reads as TGTGCCAGCAGCTTAGCGATCGGGTCCCTGACGAACACTGAAGCTTTCTTT.